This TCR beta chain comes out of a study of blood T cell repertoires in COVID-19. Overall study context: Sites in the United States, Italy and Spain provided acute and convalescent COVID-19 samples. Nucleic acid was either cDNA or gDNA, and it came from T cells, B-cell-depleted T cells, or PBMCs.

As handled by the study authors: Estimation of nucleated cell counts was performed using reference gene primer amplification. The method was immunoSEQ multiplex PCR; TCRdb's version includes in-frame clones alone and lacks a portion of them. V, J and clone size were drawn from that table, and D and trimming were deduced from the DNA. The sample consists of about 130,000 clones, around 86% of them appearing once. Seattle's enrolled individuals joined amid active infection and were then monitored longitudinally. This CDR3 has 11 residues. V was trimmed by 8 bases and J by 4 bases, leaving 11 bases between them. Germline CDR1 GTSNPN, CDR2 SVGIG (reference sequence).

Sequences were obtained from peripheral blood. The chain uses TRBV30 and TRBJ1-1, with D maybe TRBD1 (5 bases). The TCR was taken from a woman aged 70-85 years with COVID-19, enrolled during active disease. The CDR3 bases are TGTGCCCGGGGACTCGGCACTGAAGCTTTCTTT. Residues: CARGLGTEAFF.